This T cell receptor (beta chain) emerged from a study of glioma-infiltrating T cells. V was cut by 3 bases and J by 4 bases, with 13 bases left in between. Germline lookup yields CDR1 SGHTA and CDR2 FQGNSA. The CDR3 spans 15 residues. This clonotype was counted between two and nine times. The antigen is unknown. Study-level results: Gliomas, especially low-grade, showed above-expected tissue-blood divergence; non-neoplastic patients showed below. Very few CDR3 sequences were shared between tissue and blood.

Amplification of TCR alpha and beta CDR3 regions from RNA used iRepertoire nested multiplex PCR. One-step reverse transcription and amplification started from roughly 100-400 ng of tissue mRNA or PBMC total RNA. TCRdb fed the multiplex PCR reads into MiXCR, producing one record per CDR3 protein. The sample consists of more than 85,000 distinct CDR3 sequences, under 30% of them appearing once. The chain links TRBV7-2 to TRBJ1-3; D perhaps matches TRBD1 (5 bases). Sample: glioma tissue, nonneoplastic brain tissue, or PBMCs (not recorded which). The receptor was derived from a human donor with low-grade glioma or glioblastoma, undergoing nonglioma brain surgery, or in good health (not recorded which). CDR3 in amino acids: CASSLYDSGGNTIYF. The CDR3 DNA is TGTGCCAGCAGCTTGTACGACAGTGGCGGAAACACCATATATTTT.